This passage covers 19 T cell receptor beta chains from one sample sequenced in a study of blood T cells in healthy people across ages. With a J-beta primer mix and a sample-barcoded 5' primer, a second PCR ran about 6 to 11 cycles. TCRdb used MiXCR to reprocess the 5' RACE reads, holding one entry per CDR3 protein. The sample consists of roughly 1.7 million distinct CDR3 sequences, around 36% of them appearing once. The sequenced sample was blood. The receptors were gathered from a woman aged 25 to 39 in good health.

For the CDR3, the DNA is TGTGCCAGCAGCCGTACCGGACTAGCGGGGTCGGGAGGGGAGCAGTACTTC. Amino acids: CASSRTGLAGSGGEQYF. This sequence joins TRBV6-6 and TRBJ2-4; 12 bases are a match to TRBD2. J lost 13 bases, V lost 6 bases, and 19 bases had no gene match. This CDR3 comprises 17 residues. CDR1 and CDR2 (germline): MNHNY, SVGAGI (reference sequence).

This sequence joins TRBV25-1 and TRBJ2-7, with D uncertain. V dropped 0 bases and J dropped 5 bases, with 11 bases sitting between them. Germline V gives CDR1 MGHDK, CDR2 SYGVNS. The CDR3 contains 14 residues. The chain's CDR3 is CASSEYRTQDEQYF. CDR3 in DNA: TGTGCCAGCAGTGAATACCGAACCCAGGACGAGCAGTACTTC.

This chain links TRBV10-3 with TRBJ2-5, with 15 bases that match TRBD2. The CDR3 length is 17 residues. Germline assignment: CDR1 ENHRY and CDR2 SYGVKD. V was clipped by 4 bases and J by 0 bases; unmatched bases: 3. This CDR3 reads CAISGTSGRGDQETQYF. As DNA, the CDR3 is TGTGCCATCAGTGGGACTAGCGGGAGGGGGGACCAAGAGACCCAGTACTTC.

To note about this clonotype: Since a much larger clone is just one base distant, this may be a read error. The chain is built from TRBV10-3 and TRBJ1-2; D may be TRBD1 (5 bases). The CDR3 spans 13 residues. Trimming pared 1 base from V and 4 bases from J, leaving 7 bases between. CDR1 ENHRY and CDR2 SYGVKD come from the germline V gene. CDR3 sequence reads: CAISELGPYGYTF. CDR3 DNA sequence: TGTGCCATCAGTGAGTTGGGGCCCTATGGCTACACCTTC.

This clonotype appeared a few times. The rearrangement joins TRBV7-6 to TRBJ2-5; D perhaps matches TRBD2 (5 bases). The J call may be wrong; the DNA end is better matched by TRBJ2-7. CDR1 is SGHVS, CDR2 FNYEAQ, per germline. This CDR3 is 15 amino acids long. The CDR3 sequence: CASSQSGNPSNEQYF. The CDR3 DNA reads TGTGCCAGCAGCCAGAGCGGAAATCCCTCGAACGAGCAGTACTTC.

This clonotype appeared many times. This rearrangement joins TRBV5-1 to TRBJ2-7; TRBD1 aligns across 10 bases. Trimming took 4 bases from V and 2 from J; bases not matched to a gene: 3. CDR3 length equals 14 residues. Germline assignment: CDR1 SGHRS and CDR2 YFSETQ. The CDR3 sequence is CASSTGQGAYEQYF. CDR3 sequence (DNA): TGCGCCAGCAGCACCGGACAGGGGGCCTACGAGCAGTACTTC.

This clonotype was recorded many times. The chain combines TRBV29-1 with TRBJ2-7; TRBD1 might be the D (6 bases). Looked up from germline, CDR1 is SQVTM and CDR2 is ANQGSEA. This CDR3 is built from 15 residues. V was shortened by 6 bases and J by 4 bases, with 22 bases between the two germline ends. The CDR3 region is CSVLKLQGIEYEQYF. CDR3 bases: TGCAGCGTCTTGAAGCTACAGGGAATAGAGTACGAGCAGTACTTC.

This clonotype was seen more than once but under ten times. The chain has TRBV5-1 and TRBJ2-5; the D gene could be TRBD1 or TRBD2 (6 bases each). V lost 5 bases and J 3 bases, leaving 17 bases between the germline ends. The CDR3 is made up of 15 amino acids. Germline V CDR1 and CDR2: SGHRS, YFSETQ. The CDR3 nucleotides are TGCGCCAGCAGTCGCGGTGAGAGGGGGGAAGAGACCCAGTACTTC. This gives the protein CASSRGERGEETQYF.

In the case of this clonotype: The junction does not match germline at one end; this may be a read error. The gene calls are TRBV9 and TRBJ2-1, with 11 nucleotides matching TRBD2. This CDR3 contains 17 residues. The V gene's germline CDR1 is SGDLS and CDR2 YYNGEE. The DNA for the CDR3 is TGTGCCAGTAGCGTAGCTACTAGCGGGAGTTACTACAATGAGCAGTTCTTC. This translates into CASSVATSGSYYNEQFF.

This clonotype was seen a few times. The chain combines TRBV6-1 with TRBJ2-7; TRBD1 agrees at 7 bases. The V gene's germline CDR1 is MNHNS and CDR2 SASEGT. The CDR3 runs to 13 residues. Trimming removed 5 bases from V and 5 bases from J; junction bases left unmatched: 6. CDR3 in DNA: TGTGCCAGCAGTCTGACAGGGCGGGACGAGCAGTACTTC. As protein: CASSLTGRDEQYF.

J is TRBJ2-5 and V is TRBV4-1; 9 nucleotides agree with TRBD1. Germline V gene lookup returns CDR1 MGHRA and CDR2 YSYEKL. This CDR3 region has 15 residues. The trim removed 3 bases at V and 5 bases at J, leaving 7 bases unmatched. The CDR3 bases are TGCGCCAGCAGCCAGCTGGACAGGGGAGTCGAGACCCAGTACTTC. It encodes CASSQLDRGVETQYF.

This clonotype was recorded a few times. The CDR3 protein is CATSDVGLDNEQFF. CDR3 DNA: TGTGCCACCAGTGATGTAGGACTTGACAATGAGCAGTTCTTC. V usage is TRBV24-1 and J usage is TRBJ2-1; weak D call: TRBD2 (5 bases). Trimming removed 3 bases at V and 5 bases at J, with 10 bases between. CDR1 KGHDR and CDR2 SFDVKD come from the germline V gene. This CDR3 has 14 amino acids.

This clonotype has just a few counts. The J gene is TRBJ2-3, the V gene TRBV28; TRBD2 matches at 11 bases. Trimming removed 6 bases from V and 8 bases from J; junction bases left unmatched: 7. The CDR3 has 14 amino acids. Germline V gene lookup returns CDR1 MDHEN and CDR2 SYDVKM. CDR3 DNA sequence: TGTGCCAGCAGCATTACTAGCGGGAGTGTTACGCAGTATTTT. This codes for CASSITSGSVTQYF.

This chain joins TRBV18 and TRBJ1-2; D uncertain. V was shortened by 3 bases and J by 4 bases, with 12 bases between the two germline ends. Germline V gene data show CDR1 as KGHSH and CDR2 as LQKENI. The CDR3 length is 14 residues. The DNA for the CDR3 is TGTGCCAGCTCACCGATGAATCTGGGCTATGGCTACACCTTC. This sequence encodes CASSPMNLGYGYTF.

The chain combines TRBV27 with TRBJ1-1; 9 bases fit TRBD1. From germline, CDR1 is MNHEY and CDR2 SMNVEV (reference sequence). The CDR3 covers 15 residues. Trimming took 4 bases from V and 3 from J; bases not matched to a gene: 6. The CDR3 protein is CASSSTWTGDTEAFF. Written as DNA, the CDR3 is TGTGCCAGCAGTTCTACGTGGACAGGGGACACTGAAGCTTTCTTT.

The gene calls are TRBV5-5 and TRBJ2-7, with D possibly TRBD1 on 6 matching bases. This CDR3 spans 15 amino acids. Trimming shortened V by 4 bases and J by 0 bases, and 14 bases separated the two germline ends. Germline V gene lookup returns CDR1 SGHKS and CDR2 YYEKEE (reference sequence). The CDR3 here is CASSLGTKSSYEQYF. The DNA for the CDR3 is TGTGCCAGCAGCCTCGGGACAAAGTCCTCCTACGAGCAGTACTTC.

Comments on this clonotype: One junction end does not reproduce the germline sequence, and a read error may be involved. The chain has TRBV7-9 and TRBJ2-5; D gene unclear. Per the germline V gene, CDR1 is SEHNR and CDR2 is FQNEAQ (reference sequence). The CDR3 length is 12 residues. The CDR3 spells CTSSLTGVEQYF. CDR3 DNA: TGTACCAGCAGCTTAACGGGTGTTGAGCAGTACTTC.

The chain carries TRBV4-1 and TRBJ1-5; D not resolved. The CDR3 sequence is 16 residues long. Germline-derived CDR1 and CDR2 are MGHRA and YSYEKL. The V and J ends lost 4 bases and 0 bases respectively, with 13 bases between them. This CDR3 reads CASSRLVGHSNQPQHF. CDR3 nucleotides: TGCGCCAGCAGCCGGTTAGTTGGTCATAGCAATCAGCCCCAGCATTTT.

In regard to this clonotype: Relative to the germline gene, one junction end is altered; a read error may explain this. The chain employs TRBV27 and TRBJ1-2; a weak D match, TRBD1 (5 bases). The CDR3 spans 14 residues. Germline-derived CDR1 and CDR2 are MNHEY and SMNVEV (reference sequence). This CDR3 reads CTSSASGRRKGYTF. The CDR3 DNA sequence: TGTACCAGCAGTGCGTCGGGACGACGGAAAGGCTACACCTTC.